This T cell receptor beta chain originates from a study of CD8+ T cells in alopecia areata. Study context: The SALT score measured affected scalp surface percentage in treated patients. Broader study findings: Relative to mice, TCR sharing across patients was less clear, a difference possibly HLA-related. Whether baseline CD8+ expansion is linked to response remains uncertain, given a single nonresponder.

Trimming stripped 5 bases from V and 3 bases from J, with 7 bases between. Germline CDR1 and CDR2: SEHNR and FQNEAQ (reference sequence). The CDR3 covers 13 residues. Described treatment: oral pan-JAK inhibitor, 5-10 mg twice daily. With respect to this clone: What it binds is unknown.

cDNA serving as the sequencing template came from extracted, reverse transcribed RNA. Clones were read by immunoSEQ multiplex PCR, and TCRdb kept only the in-frame ones, dropping some. In the table there are some 110,000 clones, 58% of which are singletons. This TCR was recovered from a human donor with alopecia areata. J is TRBJ2-2 and V is TRBV7-9; D ambiguous. Here the sequenced sample was CD8+ T cells sorted from blood, taken at week 4, from a patient treated with tofacitinib. Written as DNA, the CDR3 is TGTGCCAGCAGCCAGTGGGACACCGGGGAGCTGTTTTTT. It specifies CASSQWDTGELFF.